This TCR beta chain was sequenced for a study of T-cell memory formation after mild COVID-19. Study in general: Most TCR clusters belonged to a single donor.

Employing constant-segment primers, 5'RACE generated TCR alpha and TCR beta cDNA libraries bearing sample barcodes and UMIs. TCRdb reprocessed the 5' RACE reads via MiXCR and lists one record per CDR3 protein. Among almost 250,000 distinct CDR3 sequences listed, less than 20% were seen once. The source is an adult woman who had mild COVID-19 (a few samples of this study predate the infection). Cell type and time point are not known. Sequenced: PBMCs or a T cell subset sorted from them (not recorded which).

In nucleotides, the CDR3 is TGTGCCAGCAAACAAGCGGGAGGGCTCTACAATGAGCAGTTCTTC. This encodes CASKQAGGLYNEQFF. The chain is built from TRBV2 and TRBJ2-1, with 10 bases matching TRBD2. Per germline, CDR1 SNHLY and CDR2 FYNNEI. CDR3 length: 15 amino acids. The V gene end was trimmed by 7 bases and the J gene end by 3 bases; junction bases not matched to a gene: 6.